These 23 T cell receptor beta chains share one sample of origin, sequenced in a study of T cells in Graves' hyperthyroidism and ophthalmopathy. Amplified TCR beta CDR3 regions derived from RNA transcripts. First-round RT-PCR targeting the TCR CDR3 was performed with the HTBI primer set. TCRdb re-called the multiplex PCR reads with MiXCR, one entry per CDR3 protein. In the table there are over 500,000 distinct CDR3 sequences, around 15% of which are singletons. Sequencing input: blood. These receptors were collected from a woman aged 40 to 55 with Graves' hyperthyroidism.

J is TRBJ2-1 and V is TRBV6-1, with TRBD1 matching over 7 bases. Per the germline V gene, CDR1 is MNHNS and CDR2 is SASEGT. V lost 5 bases and J lost 8; bases outside the gene matches: 12. This CDR3 has 15 amino acids. The CDR3 DNA follows: TGTGCCAGCAGTTACGCGCGGACAGGACAAGATGAGCAGTTCTTC. Translated: CASSYARTGQDEQFF.

This clonotype was counted at least ten times. V gene TRBV29-1 combines with J gene TRBJ2-7; D is undetermined. V gave up 4 bases and J gave up 4 bases, with 5 bases separating them. The CDR3 loop spans 10 amino acids. CDR1 is SQVTM and CDR2 is ANQGSEA in the germline V gene. CDR3 protein: CSVVGYEQYF. In DNA, the CDR3 is TGCAGCGTTGTTGGGTACGAGCAGTACTTC.

The chain couples TRBV29-1 to TRBJ2-2, with D uncertain. V gave up 4 bases and J gave up 0 bases, with 9 bases separating them. Germline CDR1 and CDR2: SQVTM and ANQGSEA. The CDR3 is 14 residues long. CDR3 DNA: TGCAGCGTTGGTGCATCCGCGAACACCGGGGAGCTGTTTTTT. Amino acid sequence: CSVGASANTGELFF.

This clonotype appeared a few times. A junction boundary mismatches the germline segment, possibly from a read error. This sequence joins TRBV6-1 and TRBJ2-1, with D maybe TRBD1 (5 bases). Germline CDR1 reads MNHNS; CDR2 reads SASEGT. The CDR3 contains 16 residues. CDR3 DNA: TGTGCCAGCAGGGAAGGGGATTCAGTCGCCTACAATGAGCAGTTCTTC. It codes for CASREGDSVAYNEQFF.

In this sample, this clonotype turned up a few times. J is TRBJ2-1 and V is TRBV7-9, with TRBD2 identical over 7 bases. Looked up from germline, CDR1 is SEHNR and CDR2 is FQNEAQ (reference sequence). The V gene end was trimmed by 5 bases and the J gene end by 6 bases; junction bases not matched to a gene: 10. CDR3 length equals 15 residues. In DNA, the CDR3 is TGTGCCAGCAGCCCTCCAAGCGGGACCTCCAATGAGCAGTTCTTC. It encodes CASSPPSGTSNEQFF.

The gene calls are TRBV4-1 and TRBJ2-3; 7 nucleotides align to TRBD1. CDR1 is MGHRA and CDR2 is YSYEKL in the germline V gene. This CDR3 is built from 15 residues. V was clipped by 6 bases and J by 2 bases; unmatched bases: 8. CDR3 nucleotide sequence: TGCGCCAGCAGTACTACAGGGGACCCCACAGATACGCAGTATTTT. Its protein is CASSTTGDPTDTQYF.

V is TRBV20-1 and J is TRBJ2-1, with 9 bases identical to TRBD1. Trimming cost V 6 bases and J 3 bases; bases outside gene matches: 6. CDR3 size: 14 residues. Germline CDR1 reads DFQATT; CDR2 reads SNEGSKA (reference sequence). The CDR3 region has the DNA TGCAGTGCGTTCGGACAGGGGAGCTACAATGAGCAGTTCTTC. The encoded protein is CSAFGQGSYNEQFF.

This clonotype was found many times. This chain uses TRBV20-1 with TRBJ2-5; the D gene is possibly TRBD2 (5 bases). The germline gives CDR1 DFQATT, CDR2 SNEGSKA (reference sequence). Trimming cost V 3 bases and J 5 bases, with 13 bases left between them. This CDR3 comprises 13 residues. CDR3 loop: CSASGVFVETQYF. The CDR3 bases are TGCAGTGCTAGCGGGGTGTTTGTCGAGACCCAGTACTTC.

This clonotype appeared many times. The chain links TRBV24-1 to TRBJ2-3; a weak D match, TRBD2 (5 bases). CDR3 length equals 15 residues. CDR1 is KGHDR, CDR2 SFDVKD, per germline. Deletions cut 2 bases from V and 0 bases from J, with 8 bases between. For the CDR3, the DNA is TGTGCCACCAGTGATTATGAGCGGAGCACAGATACGCAGTATTTT. Translating it yields CATSDYERSTDTQYF.

This clonotype was detected ten times or more. The V call is TRBV28, the J call TRBJ2-5; TRBD1 might be the D (6 bases). The germline V gene encodes CDR1 MDHEN and CDR2 SYDVKM. The ends were cut back, 3 bases at V and 5 bases at J, with 13 bases in the middle. The CDR3 is 14 residues long. CDR3 in DNA: TGTGCCAGCAGTTTGGCACAGGGTTTGGAGACCCAGTACTTC. It yields the protein CASSLAQGLETQYF.

This clonotype was counted at least ten times. This rearrangement joins TRBV20-1 to TRBJ2-1; TRBD1 is a possible D gene (5 bases). V lost 2 bases and J 6 bases, leaving 11 bases between the germline ends. The CDR3 is 13 residues long. CDR1 and CDR2 (germline): DFQATT, SNEGSKA (reference sequence). The CDR3 sequence is CSARNVGLNEQFF. The CDR3 DNA is TGCAGTGCTAGAAATGTGGGGCTCAATGAGCAGTTCTTC.

The chain combines TRBV19 with TRBJ2-3, with D unclear. The CDR3 runs 13 residues. V dropped 7 bases and J dropped 2 bases, with 10 bases sitting between them. In germline, CDR1 is LNHDA, CDR2 SQIVND (reference sequence). CDR3 coding DNA: TGTGCCAGTACCCCCGGTCACACAGATACGCAGTATTTT. Its protein is CASTPGHTDTQYF.

In its sample, this clonotype was seen a few times. This chain connects TRBV9 to TRBJ1-2, with D possibly TRBD1 on 6 matching bases. Per germline, CDR1 SGDLS and CDR2 YYNGEE. The CDR3 extends over 14 amino acids. V was clipped by 0 bases and J by 6 bases, with 12 bases between them. The CDR3: CASSVAGGGHGYTF. As DNA, the CDR3 is TGTGCCAGCAGCGTAGCCGGGGGCGGACATGGCTACACCTTC.

This rearrangement joins TRBV30 to TRBJ2-2, with TRBD2 matching 7 bases. V lost 3 bases and J lost 5; bases outside the gene matches: 6. Germline loops: CDR1 GTSNPN, CDR2 SVGIG (reference sequence). This CDR3 region has 14 residues. The CDR3 DNA sequence: TGTGCCTGGAGGGCTAGCGGAAGAACCGGGGAGCTGTTTTTT. Translated: CAWRASGRTGELFF.

V and J are TRBV24-1 and TRBJ2-1; 8 bases are shared with TRBD2. This CDR3 has 17 residues. V lost 4 bases, J lost 6 bases, and 13 bases stayed unmatched. CDR1 is KGHDR and CDR2 is SFDVKD in the germline V gene. In DNA form, the CDR3 reads TGTGCCACCAGTGACCATCCAGCGGGAGAGAGAAGCAATGAGCAGTTCTTC. This gives the protein CATSDHPAGERSNEQFF.

This clonotype has ten or more counts. The V gene is TRBV28, the J gene TRBJ2-1; no firm D call. This CDR3 contains 12 residues. Germline V gene data show CDR1 as MDHEN and CDR2 as SYDVKM. The V gene lost 8 bases and the J gene lost 3 bases, with 8 bases spanning the gap. CDR3 in DNA: TGTGCCAGCCTGAGTGACTACAATGAGCAGTTCTTC. It codes for CASLSDYNEQFF.

This clonotype was found a few times. J is TRBJ2-3 and V is TRBV4-1; 8 bases match TRBD2. Germline CDR1 is MGHRA and CDR2 is YSYEKL. CDR3 size: 16 residues. V dropped 1 base and J dropped 2; count of bases not matched to a gene: 5. CDR3 nucleotides: TGCGCCAGCAGCCAAGGGGCGGGAGGACTCACAGATACGCAGTATTTT. Its protein product is CASSQGAGGLTDTQYF.

The chain joins TRBV12-3 or TRBV12-4 to TRBJ2-7, with TRBD2 matching over 10 bases. This CDR3 comprises 16 residues. V gave up 1 base and J gave up 3 bases; unmatched junction bases: 6. The CDR3 DNA sequence: TGTGCCAGCAGTTTAGGTGCTAGCGGGAGCATCTACGAGCAGTACTTC. Translation: CASSLGASGSIYEQYF.

The gene calls are TRBV13 and TRBJ2-2; no firm D call. V was pared by 5 bases and J by 6 bases, with 16 bases between. CDR1 and CDR2 from the germline V gene are PRHDT and FYEKMQ (reference sequence). The CDR3 is 15 amino acids. The CDR3 bases are TGTGCCAGCAGCCGCGGCCGTGTTGCCTCCGGGGAGCTGTTTTTT. Its protein product is CASSRGRVASGELFF.

The sample holds a few counts of this clonotype. V usage is TRBV19 and J usage is TRBJ2-5; D gene unclear. With 6 bases removed from V and 1 base from J, the gap between germline ends came to 9 bases. The germline gives CDR1 LNHDA, CDR2 SQIVND (reference sequence). The length of the CDR3 is 13 residues. CDR3 sequence (DNA): TGTGCCAGTAGCACCTCGACCCAAGAGACCCAGTACTTC. The encoded protein is CASSTSTQETQYF. Full variable domain (missing parts from reference TRBV19 and TRBJ2-5): DGGITQSPKYLFRKEGQNVTLSCEQNLNHDAMYWYRQDPGQGLRLIYYSQIVNDFQKGDIAEGYSVSREKKESFPLTVTSAQKNPTAFYLCASSTSTQETQYFGPGTRLLVL.

The chain has TRBV3-1 and TRBJ2-7, with TRBD2 matching 9 bases. V lost 4 bases, J lost 5 bases, and 9 bases stayed unmatched. The germline gives CDR1 LGHDT, CDR2 YNNKEL (reference sequence). The CDR3 is 15 residues long. The CDR3 DNA reads as TGTGCCAGCAGCCCGGCGGGGGGGGGAGGGAACGAGCAGTACTTC. Amino acid sequence: CASSPAGGGGNEQYF.

As regards this clonotype: This sequence may be a read error, since a much larger clone differs from it by one base. The chain couples TRBV6-9 to TRBJ1-2; tentative D call: TRBD1 (5 bases). The germline V gene encodes CDR1 MNHGY and CDR2 SVAAGI. The CDR3 has 16 amino acids. CDR3 sequence: CANSERSPTANYGYTF. The CDR3 DNA reads as TGTGCCAACAGTGAAAGATCCCCGACAGCCAACTATGGCTACACCTTC.

This clonotype turned up a few times. The chain recombines TRBV12-3 or TRBV12-4 with TRBJ1-6, with a possible D match to TRBD1 (5 bases). V lost 6 bases to trimming and J lost 6 bases, with 18 bases between them. The length of the CDR3 is 16 residues. CDR3 coding DNA: TGTGCCAGCAGACCAGGCCCGGGACTGATTAATTCACCCCTCCACTTT. This encodes CASRPGPGLINSPLHF.